This paragraph reports one T cell receptor (beta chain). Its specificity is not known. As every portion of the isolated RNA was reverse transcribed, the sequencing read expressed TCRB transcripts. Produced via immunoSEQ multiplex PCR; TCRdb's table is partial and in-frame only. The data hold hundreds of thousands of clones, with more than 13% observed a single time. CDR1 and CDR2 from the germline V gene are GTSNPN and SVGIG (reference sequence). V was clipped by 0 bases and J by 0 bases, with 9 bases between them. The CDR3 consists of 15 residues. Sorting with CD45RO/CCR7/CD25/CD127/CD95/CD27 yielded naive, central memory, regulatory and stem-like memory CD4+ cells. The sample comes from a study of beta chain features in type 1 diabetes. Study observations and caveats: Shorter TCRB CDR3s, moderately but significantly so, were found in Type 1 diabetes patients in all four CD4+ subsets. It was not settled here whether HLA type affects TCRB rearrangement.

The sample comprised naive CD4+ T cells from blood. V gene TRBV30 combines with J gene TRBJ1-3, with D unclear. This TCR came from a man younger than 35 with type 1 diabetes. In nucleotides, the CDR3 is TGTGCCTGGAGTGTAGGGCGGTCCTCTGGAAACACCATATATTTT. Its translation: CAWSVGRSSGNTIYF.